These 19 T cell receptor beta chains were sequenced from one sample in a study of T cells after yellow fever vaccination. TCRdb called the 5' RACE reads again in MiXCR, with one record for every CDR3 protein. The table lists 510,000 or so distinct CDR3 sequences, 15% to 20% of them singletons. The sample consisted of PBMCs, taken 15 days after the yellow fever booster vaccination. The origin of the receptors is a man aged 25-40 years who received the YFV17D yellow fever vaccine.

This chain joins TRBV5-5 and TRBJ2-6; D call uncertain. Germline CDR1 and CDR2: SGHKS and YYEKEE (reference sequence). Trimming shortened V by 4 bases and J by 4 bases, and 6 bases separated the two germline ends. The length of the CDR3 is 13 residues. The CDR3 protein is CASSMSGANVLTF. The CDR3 nucleotides read TGTGCCAGCAGCATGTCCGGGGCCAACGTCCTGACTTTC.

This clonotype has only a few counts. The V call is TRBV5-1, the J call TRBJ2-3; no firm D call. Germline V gives CDR1 SGHRS, CDR2 YFSETQ. V was trimmed by 5 bases and J by 3 bases, leaving 10 bases between them. The CDR3 spans 13 residues. This CDR3 is CASRESATDTQYF. The CDR3 DNA is TGCGCCAGCAGGGAGTCGGCAACAGATACGCAGTATTTT.

J is TRBJ1-4 and V is TRBV11-2; TRBD1 might be the D (5 bases). The CDR3 is 19 amino acids. Deletions cut 4 bases from V and 6 bases from J, with 27 bases between. CDR1 is SGHAT and CDR2 is FQNNGV in the germline V gene. The CDR3 protein is CASSSTYGRVSVEDEKLFF. CDR3 bases: TGTGCCAGCAGCTCTACCTACGGCAGGGTATCAGTCGAAGATGAAAAACTGTTTTTT.

This clonotype was observed a handful of times. The genes are TRBV20-1 and TRBJ2-3, with 9 nucleotides matching TRBD1. Germline V gene lookup returns CDR1 DFQATT and CDR2 SNEGSKA (reference sequence). Germline trimming cut 6 bases from V and 4 bases from J; bases unmatched to any gene: 5. The CDR3 runs 13 residues. CDR3 sequence reads: CSARTGVADTQYF. CDR3 nucleotides: TGCAGTGCGAGGACAGGGGTGGCAGATACGCAGTATTTT.

The chain combines TRBV20-1 with TRBJ2-7; D uncertain. The CDR3 sequence is 14 residues long. Trimming removed 0 bases at V and 2 bases at J, with 11 bases between. The germline CDR1 and CDR2 sequences are DFQATT and SNEGSKA (reference sequence). This CDR3 reads CSAREAGTAYEQYF. DNA of the CDR3: TGCAGTGCTAGAGAGGCTGGAACCGCCTACGAGCAGTACTTC.

This clonotype was detected only a few times. CDR3 nucleotide sequence: TGCGCCAGCAGCTTCACTAGCGGGGCCTTCTCCTACAATGAGCAGTTCTTC. Translation: CASSFTSGAFSYNEQFF. The rearrangement links TRBV5-1 to TRBJ2-1; TRBD2 agrees at 10 bases. The CDR3 runs 17 residues. Germline CDR1 is SGHRS and CDR2 is YFSETQ. J was trimmed by 0 bases and V by 2 bases; bases with no gene match: 5. The full variable domain, its missing parts supplied by reference TRBV5-1 and TRBJ2-1, is KAGVTQTPRYLIKTRGQQVTLSCSPISGHRSVSWYQQTPGQGLQFLFEYFSETQRNKGNFPGRFSGRQFSNSRSEMNVSTLELGDSALYLCASSFTSGAFSYNEQFFGPGTRLTVL.

The chain has TRBV19 and TRBJ2-7, with 12 bases identical to TRBD2. The CDR3 is 13 residues long. CDR1 is LNHDA, CDR2 SQIVND, per germline (reference sequence). Trimming at V came to 10 bases and at J to 1 base, leaving 2 bases not matched to a gene. The CDR3 coding sequence is TGTGCCACTAGCGGGAGGGTTTCCTACGAGCAGTACTTC. The encoded protein is CATSGRVSYEQYF.

The V gene is TRBV7-7, the J gene TRBJ2-5, with D unresolved. The CDR3 contains 13 residues. Germline CDR1 SSHAT, CDR2 FNYEAQ (reference sequence). V was trimmed by 3 bases and J by 2 bases, leaving 7 bases between them. In DNA form, the CDR3 reads TGTGCCAGCAGCTTTACAGCTCAAGAGACCCAGTACTTC. Protein: CASSFTAQETQYF.

The J gene is TRBJ2-7, the V gene TRBV7-2, with unresolved D. The CDR3 is 14 residues long. Trimming shortened V by 5 bases and J by 6 bases, and 17 bases separated the two germline ends. CDR1 and CDR2 (germline): SGHTA, FQGNSA. CDR3 nucleotide sequence: TGTGCCAGCAGCCCCAAGAGAGCCCTTCCCGAGCAGTACTTC. Its translation: CASSPKRALPEQYF.

This clonotype was picked up a small number of times. V usage is TRBV6-1 and J usage is TRBJ2-5, with TRBD2 matching 13 bases. CDR1 and CDR2 (germline): MNHNS, SASEGT. The CDR3 loop spans 15 amino acids. The V and J ends lost 6 bases and 7 bases, in that order; junction bases with no gene match: 8. The CDR3 reads CASRLAGGPSGTQYF. The CDR3 DNA sequence: TGTGCCAGCAGACTAGCGGGAGGGCCTTCAGGGACCCAGTACTTC.

The chain is built from TRBV12-5 and TRBJ2-1; the D gene is possibly TRBD2 (6 bases). The CDR3 has 17 amino acids. Trimming left V 1 base short and J 4 bases short, with 17 bases between. Germline-derived CDR1 and CDR2 are LGHNT and FRNRAP. The DNA of the CDR3 is TGTGCTAGTGGTTTGGGCCACGGTCGGGCGGGATACAATGAGCAGTTCTTC. It is translated as CASGLGHGRAGYNEQFF.

This chain connects TRBV5-1 to TRBJ2-5, with D perhaps being TRBD1 or TRBD2 (5 bases each). The CDR3 sequence is 15 residues long. Deletions cut 4 bases from V and 5 bases from J, with 18 bases between. From germline, CDR1 is SGHRS and CDR2 YFSETQ. CDR3 in amino acids: CASSLRDPRRETQYF. The DNA for the CDR3 is TGCGCCAGCAGCCTCCGGGACCCCCGTCGGGAGACCCAGTACTTC. Filled out from reference TRBV5-1 and TRBJ2-5, the complete variable domain reads KAGVTQTPRYLIKTRGQQVTLSCSPISGHRSVSWYQQTPGQGLQFLFEYFSETQRNKGNFPGRFSGRQFSNSRSEMNVSTLELGDSALYLCASSLRDPRRETQYFGPGTRLLVL.

This chain uses TRBV27 with TRBJ2-1, with unresolved D. CDR3 size: 14 residues. Germline V lookup: CDR1 MNHEY, CDR2 SMNVEV (reference sequence). V was shortened by 2 bases and J by 7 bases, with 12 bases between the two germline ends. CDR3: CASSLGTWVNEQFF. The DNA for the CDR3 is TGTGCCAGCAGTTTAGGAACGTGGGTTAATGAGCAGTTCTTC.

This chain joins TRBV28 and TRBJ2-7; TRBD1 aligns across 10 bases. Germline values: CDR1 MDHEN, CDR2 SYDVKM. This CDR3 spans 13 amino acids. The V and J ends lost 8 bases and 2 bases, in that order; junction bases with no gene match: 3. CDR3 sequence reads: CASLDRGTYEQYF. For the CDR3, the DNA is TGTGCCAGCTTGGACAGGGGGACCTACGAGCAGTACTTC.

There are a few counts of this clonotype. This sequence joins TRBV20-1 and TRBJ2-3, with a weak D call TRBD2 (7 bases). Deletions cut 6 bases from V and 0 bases from J, with 22 bases between. Germline V gene sequence: CDR1 DFQATT, CDR2 SNEGSKA (reference sequence). The CDR3 consists of 17 residues. The CDR3: CSAPRGAGVASTDTQYF. CDR3 in DNA: TGCAGTGCCCCACGGGGGGCGGGAGTGGCTAGCACAGATACGCAGTATTTT.

This clonotype has a count of ten or more. This rearrangement joins TRBV5-5 to TRBJ2-7, with 7 bases identical to TRBD2. Trimming cost V 0 bases and J 5 bases; bases outside gene matches: 8. CDR3 size: 15 residues. CDR1 is SGHKS, CDR2 YYEKEE, per germline (reference sequence). The CDR3 here is CASSLVAGVNHEQYF. The CDR3 DNA is TGTGCCAGCAGCTTGGTTGCGGGAGTCAACCACGAGCAGTACTTC.

The chain employs TRBV6-5 and TRBJ2-7; TRBD1 or TRBD2 may be the D gene (5 bases each). This CDR3 spans 14 amino acids. CDR1 and CDR2 from the germline V gene are MNHEY and SVGAGI. Between the trimmed V and J ends, which lost 3 bases and 3 bases, there was a span of 12 bases. The CDR3 loop is CASSYRDGIYEQYF. The CDR3 DNA reads TGTGCCAGCAGTTATCGGGACGGGATCTACGAGCAGTACTTC.

J is TRBJ1-1 and V is TRBV7-9, with D possibly being TRBD1 (5 bases). The germline CDR1 and CDR2 sequences are SEHNR and FQNEAQ (reference sequence). Trimming stripped 0 bases from V and 7 bases from J, with 9 bases between. The CDR3 contains 13 residues. As DNA, the CDR3 is TGTGCCAGCAGCTTAGCGGGGGGGAGTGAAGCTTTCTTT. Encoded protein: CASSLAGGSEAFF.

This clonotype was seen more than once but under ten times. The rearrangement joins TRBV15 to TRBJ2-5, with 10 nucleotides matching TRBD2. The CDR3 covers 17 residues. The V gene's germline CDR1 is LNHNV and CDR2 YYDKDF (reference sequence). Trimming at V came to 1 base and at J to 4 bases, leaving 9 bases not matched to a gene. The CDR3: CATSRVSGRAIRETQYF. The CDR3 DNA is TGTGCCACCAGCAGAGTCAGCGGGAGGGCCATACGAGAGACCCAGTACTTC.